This TCR beta chain is from a study of lung T cells in sarcoidosis with Löfgren's syndrome. Overall study results and limits: Multiple Löfgren's syndrome patients reportedly shared TRAV12-1 and TRBV2 CDR3 motifs.

CDR1 DFQATT and CDR2 SNEGSKA come from the germline V gene (reference sequence). CDR3 length: 16 residues. The germline V and J ends were trimmed by 3 bases and 3 bases, with 20 bases remaining between them. This clonotype was picked up many times. Its antigen remains unidentified. TCRdb re-called the reads with MiXCR, one entry per CDR3 protein. This sample yields tens of thousands of distinct CDR3 sequences, of which around 20% are seen a single time; less than 2.5% belongs to the top ten. The specimen sequenced was CD4+ T cells from PBMCs. This receptor was identified in a human donor with sarcoidosis (Löfgren's syndrome or another form), or a control subject (not recorded which). This sequence joins TRBV20-1 and TRBJ1-2, with D unclear. As DNA, the CDR3 is TGCAGTGCTAGTCGGCCCCGGGTCGGACTGGACTATGGCTACACCTTC. This encodes CSASRPRVGLDYGYTF.